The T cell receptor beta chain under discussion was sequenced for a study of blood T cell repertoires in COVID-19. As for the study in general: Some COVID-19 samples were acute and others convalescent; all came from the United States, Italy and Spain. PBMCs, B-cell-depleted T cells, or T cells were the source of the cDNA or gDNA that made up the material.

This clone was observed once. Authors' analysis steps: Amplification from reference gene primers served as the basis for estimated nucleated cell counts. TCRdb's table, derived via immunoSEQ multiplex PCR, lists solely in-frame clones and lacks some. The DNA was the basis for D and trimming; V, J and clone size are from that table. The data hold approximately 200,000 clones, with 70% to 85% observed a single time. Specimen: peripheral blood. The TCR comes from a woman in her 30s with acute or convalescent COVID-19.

The CDR3 spells CASSYRTSGPGETQYF. CDR3 nucleotide sequence: TGTGCCAGCAGTTACAGGACTAGCGGGCCTGGGGAGACCCAGTACTTC. V and J are TRBV6-6 and TRBJ2-5, with TRBD2 identical over 11 bases. Germline CDR1 reads MNHNY; CDR2 reads SVGAGI (reference sequence). V lost 2 bases and J lost 5; bases outside the gene matches: 7. CDR3 length: 16 amino acids.